One and the same sample provided the 5 T cell receptor beta chains below, sequenced in a study of shared clonotypes between healthy human individuals (dated by TCRdb to 2020 to 2022). The method behind the library was the immunoSEQ multiplex PCR assay. Sourced from immuneACCESS, this table was stored by TCRdb with only in-frame sequences that have V and J called. A share of the clones is absent; for the studies checked, an unresolved V gene accounts for under half, and the remainder has no known explanation. Within this sample are some 740,000 clones, with around 92% of them counted one time only. 24% of the sample is in the top ten clones. CD8 naive samples were obtained by positive selection for CCR7 among CD45RO-negative cells, yielding a CD45RA+CCR7+ population from which TemRA cells were excluded. The sample taken for sequencing was naive CD8+ T cells sorted from blood. Explained via the paper, the cell subset or site label denotes: CD45RA+CCR7+. The receptor set was obtained from a man aged 25 to 45 in good health.

The chain couples TRBV11-2 to TRBJ1-4; a weak D match, TRBD1 (5 bases). Trimming stripped 3 bases from V and 6 bases from J, with 17 bases between. Germline V CDR1 and CDR2: SGHAT, FQNNGV. The CDR3 is 16 residues long. The CDR3 loop is CASSFGWGSEDEKLFF. The CDR3 coding sequence is TGTGCCAGCAGCTTCGGGTGGGGCAGCGAAGATGAAAAACTGTTTTTT.

The CDR3 loop is CASSLANSPNEQFF. CDR3 in DNA: TGTGCCAGCAGCTTGGCAAACAGCCCGAATGAGCAGTTCTTC. The chain has TRBV5-5 and TRBJ2-1; D is unclear. The V gene's germline CDR1 is SGHKS and CDR2 YYEKEE (reference sequence). The length of the CDR3 is 14 residues. The V and J ends lost 0 bases and 7 bases respectively, with 11 bases between them.

The V gene is TRBV4-1, the J gene TRBJ2-7; D tentatively fits TRBD1 or TRBD2 (5 bases each). The length of the CDR3 is 15 residues. The germline gives CDR1 MGHRA, CDR2 YSYEKL. The germline V and J ends were trimmed by 2 bases and 4 bases, with 15 bases remaining between them. The CDR3 DNA reads TGCGCCAGCAGCCAAACCTGGGACCCGAAGTACGAGCAGTACTTC. It is translated as CASSQTWDPKYEQYF.

V gene TRBV2 combines with J gene TRBJ1-1, with TRBD1 matching over 7 bases. This CDR3 has 12 amino acids. Germline V gene data show CDR1 as SNHLY and CDR2 as FYNNEI. After removal of 6 bases from V and 4 bases from J, the junction contained 2 bases not matched to a gene. CDR3 region: CASRDRVTEAFF. The CDR3 DNA is TGTGCCAGCAGAGACAGGGTCACTGAAGCTTTCTTT.

The V gene is TRBV5-8, the J gene TRBJ2-6; no reliable D call. V was clipped by 6 bases and J by 5 bases, with 21 bases between them. Germline-derived CDR1 and CDR2 are SGHTS and YDEGEE. CDR3 length: 17 residues. DNA for the CDR3: TGTGCCAGCACGTGGTGTCCCACACAAAGTCGGGCCAACGTCCTGACTTTC. It translates to CASTWCPTQSRANVLTF.